This T cell receptor beta chain was captured by sequencing in a study of blood T cell repertoires in COVID-19. Followed longitudinally, the Seattle patients had been enrolled during active infection. Clones were read by immunoSEQ multiplex PCR, and TCRdb kept only the in-frame ones, dropping some. Among around 200,000 clones listed, 75% to 85% were seen once. The germline V and J ends were trimmed by 8 bases and 4 bases, with 20 bases remaining between them. Germline V gives CDR1 MNHEY, CDR2 SMNVEV (reference sequence). The CDR3 is made up of 15 amino acids. V and J are TRBV27 and TRBJ1-2, with D perhaps TRBD1 (5 bases). The TCR sequence derives from a woman younger than 45 with COVID-19, enrolled during active disease. The specimen sequenced was peripheral blood. The CDR3 nucleotides are TGTGCCAGCGGTTCATCCGGCAGGACAATCTATGGCTACACCTTC. This codes for CASGSSGRTIYGYTF.